These 8 T cell receptor beta chains were sequenced from one sample in a study of cytomegalovirus exposure and HLA in healthy donors. Primers for the PCR totalled 60 Vbeta and 13 Jbeta. Method: immunoSEQ multiplex PCR; TCRdb's copy keeps in-frame clones and lacks some. The sample holds 150,000 to 200,000 clones, approximately 85% seen once. Sequencing input: PBMCs. These receptors were collected from a woman aged 50 to 60 in good health and CMV-seropositive.

The chain recombines TRBV28 with TRBJ2-7; weak D call: TRBD2 (6 bases). The CDR3 sequence is 15 residues long. With 7 bases removed from V and 2 bases from J, the gap between germline ends came to 18 bases. Germline values: CDR1 MDHEN, CDR2 SYDVKM. CDR3 protein: CASTTLGTSPYEQYF. The CDR3 DNA follows: TGTGCCAGCACAACCCTCGGGACTTCCCCCTACGAGCAGTACTTC.

The J gene is TRBJ1-2, the V gene TRBV21-1. TRBV21-1 constitutes a pseudogene. There are 14 residues in the CDR3. CDR3 nucleotides: TGTGCCAGCAGCAAGTGGGGGAGGGGTTATGGCTACACCTTC. It codes for CASSKWGRGYGYTF.

Concerning this clone itself: Compared with germline, one end of the junction differs, possibly owing to a read error. The V gene is TRBV7-9, the J gene TRBJ2-7, with 7 bases that match TRBD2. CDR1 and CDR2 from the germline V gene are SEHNR and FQNEAQ (reference sequence). This CDR3 comprises 12 residues. DNA of the CDR3: TGTTCCAGCAGCCGGGGGGACTACGAGCAGTACTTC. It specifies CSSSRGDYEQYF. Full variable domain (outside the CDR3, taken from reference TRBV7-9 and TRBJ2-7): DTGVSQNPRHKITKRGQNVTFRCDPISEHNRLYWYRQTLGQGPEFLTYFQNEAQLEKSRLLSDRFSAERPKGSFSTLEIQRTEQGDSAMYLCSSSRGDYEQYFGPGTRLTVT.

CDR3 residues: CATSRSQGQETQYF. DNA of the CDR3: TGTGCCACCAGCAGATCACAGGGGCAAGAGACCCAGTACTTC. This chain connects TRBV15 to TRBJ2-5, with 7 bases identical to TRBD1. The CDR3 is 14 amino acids. The V gene's germline CDR1 is LNHNV and CDR2 YYDKDF (reference sequence). V gave up 2 bases and J gave up 2 bases; unmatched junction bases: 2.

This CDR3 reads CASSEWTGNYEQYF. The CDR3 DNA follows: TGTGCCAGCAGTGAATGGACAGGTAACTACGAGCAGTACTTC. The chain is built from TRBV6-1 and TRBJ2-7, with 7 bases lining up with TRBD1. There are 14 residues in the CDR3. The V gene end was trimmed by 2 bases and the J gene end by 3 bases; junction bases not matched to a gene: 4. The germline gives CDR1 MNHNS, CDR2 SASEGT.

The chain combines TRBV19 with TRBJ2-4, with D perhaps matching TRBD1 (6 bases). In germline, CDR1 is LNHDA, CDR2 SQIVND (reference sequence). V was shortened by 6 bases and J by 2 bases, with 14 bases between the two germline ends. CDR3 size: 15 residues. CDR3 sequence: CASRGAEYPKNIQYF. The CDR3 coding sequence is TGTGCCAGTAGGGGGGCAGAATACCCCAAAAACATTCAGTACTTC.

The genes are TRBV10-2 and TRBJ2-1, with a possible D match to TRBD2 (7 bases). Germline V CDR1 and CDR2: WSHSY, SAAADI. With 4 bases removed from V and 7 bases from J, the gap between germline ends came to 14 bases. The CDR3 totals 14 residues. Here the CDR3 reads CASSAGGARNEQFF. Here the CDR3 DNA reads TGCGCCAGCAGTGCTGGGGGGGCTCGGAATGAGCAGTTCTTC.

The V and J genes are TRBV13 and TRBJ2-7, with 9 bases identical to TRBD2. From germline, CDR1 is PRHDT and CDR2 FYEKMQ (reference sequence). CDR3 length: 16 amino acids. V dropped 3 bases and J dropped 5; count of bases not matched to a gene: 11. DNA for the CDR3: TGTGCCAGCAGCTTCTGGCGGGAGGGCTTCCTTAACGAGCAGTACTTC. This encodes CASSFWREGFLNEQYF. Looking up the rest from reference TRBV13 and TRBJ2-7 gives the full variable domain: AAGVIQSPRHLIKEKRETATLKCYPIPRHDTVYWYQQGPGQDPQFLISFYEKMQSDKGSIPDRFSAQQFSDYHSELNMSSLELGDSALYFCASSFWREGFLNEQYFGPGTRLTVT.